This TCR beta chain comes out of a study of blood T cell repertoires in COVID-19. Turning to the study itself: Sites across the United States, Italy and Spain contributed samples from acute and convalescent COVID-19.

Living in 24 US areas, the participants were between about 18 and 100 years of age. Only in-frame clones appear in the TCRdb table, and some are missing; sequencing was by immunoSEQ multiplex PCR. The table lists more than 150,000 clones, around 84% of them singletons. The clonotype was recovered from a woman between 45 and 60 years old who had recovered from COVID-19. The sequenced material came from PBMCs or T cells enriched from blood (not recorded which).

The CDR3 protein is CASSKGLAGGPDTQYF. CDR3 bases: TGTGCCAGTAGTAAAGGACTAGCGGGAGGGCCAGATACGCAGTATTTT. The V gene is TRBV19, the J gene TRBJ2-3, with TRBD2 matching over 15 bases. The CDR3 covers 16 residues. Germline lookup yields CDR1 LNHDA and CDR2 SQIVND (reference sequence). Trimming at V came to 4 bases and at J to 4 bases, leaving 3 bases not matched to a gene.